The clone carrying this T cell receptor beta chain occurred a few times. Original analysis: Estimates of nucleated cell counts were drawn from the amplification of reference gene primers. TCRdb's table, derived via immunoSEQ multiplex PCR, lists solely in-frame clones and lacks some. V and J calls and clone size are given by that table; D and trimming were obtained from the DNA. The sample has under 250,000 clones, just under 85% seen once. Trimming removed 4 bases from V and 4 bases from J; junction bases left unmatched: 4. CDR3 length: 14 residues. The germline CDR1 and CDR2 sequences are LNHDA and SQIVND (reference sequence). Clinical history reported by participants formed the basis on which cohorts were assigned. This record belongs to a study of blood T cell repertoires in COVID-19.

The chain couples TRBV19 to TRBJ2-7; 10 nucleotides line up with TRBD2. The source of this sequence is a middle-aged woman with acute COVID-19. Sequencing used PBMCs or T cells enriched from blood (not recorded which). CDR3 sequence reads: CASSKVAGGYEQYF. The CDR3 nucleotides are TGTGCCAGTAGTAAGGTAGCGGGAGGATACGAGCAGTACTTC.